The present entry profiles one T cell receptor (beta chain) with its context. What it binds is unknown. Only in-frame clones appear in the TCRdb table, and some are missing; sequencing was by immunoSEQ multiplex PCR. The data show roughly 200,000 clones, approximately 72% seen once. This specimen belongs to a study of cytotoxic CD8 clonotypes in ibrutinib-treated CLL. Study-level information: Of a cohort that held 11 to 12 relapsed/refractory and around 14 treatment-naive patients, 17 to 18 were IGHV unmutated. Partial responses totalled about 25 and complete responses 2; after median approximately 62 months, approximately 15 remained remitted and around twelve progressed. Study-level points and caveats: Relative to age-matched healthy donors, clonality at baseline was higher, and it tracked circulating CD8+ T-cell counts. Clonality was elevated at ibrutinib response and had returned toward baseline at progression.

The TCR comes from a human donor with chronic lymphocytic leukemia. The sequencing used PBMCs, collected after 24 months of ibrutinib treatment.

For the CDR3, the DNA is TGTGCCAGCAGCCCCGGGCCCGGCTCCTACGAGCAGTACTTC. Amino acids: CASSPGPGSYEQYF. This sequence joins TRBV7-2 and TRBJ2-7; D is unclear. The V and J ends lost 5 bases and 0 bases respectively, with 11 bases between them. CDR3 length equals 14 residues. In germline, CDR1 is SGHTA, CDR2 FQGNSA.